One sample yielded the 5 T cell receptor beta chains listed below, sequenced in a study of CD8 T cells in Susac syndrome. A quantity of roughly 0.5 to 1 ug RNA underwent reverse transcription using random hexamers. TCRdb passed the immunoSEQ multiplex PCR reads through MiXCR, listing each CDR3 protein once. This table has about 140,000 distinct CDR3 sequences, about 94% appearing once. The source material was CD8+ T cells from PBMCs. The receptors shown here come from a human donor in good health.

The V gene is TRBV7-8, the J gene TRBJ1-1; D not certain. Germline loops: CDR1 SGHVS, CDR2 FQNEAQ. Between the trimmed V and J ends, which lost 0 bases and 0 bases, there was a span of 5 bases. The CDR3 is made up of 14 amino acids. CDR3 sequence: CASSLAALNTEAFF. In DNA form, the CDR3 reads TGTGCCAGCAGCTTAGCGGCATTGAACACTGAAGCTTTCTTT.

The rearrangement joins TRBV27 to TRBJ2-1; D call uncertain. This CDR3 contains 13 residues. Germline CDR1 is MNHEY and CDR2 is SMNVEV (reference sequence). V was pared by 3 bases and J by 9 bases, with 12 bases between. The CDR3 loop is CASSFLIGSEQFF. DNA of the CDR3: TGTGCCAGCAGTTTCCTCATAGGTTCTGAGCAGTTCTTC.

Only one count was recorded for this clonotype. This chain uses TRBV27 with TRBJ1-5; unclear D gene. Trimming took off 6 bases at V and 5 bases at J, with 14 bases between the two ends. Germline values: CDR1 MNHEY, CDR2 SMNVEV (reference sequence). The CDR3 totals 14 residues. CDR3 sequence reads: CASRPWTGYQPQHF. CDR3 sequence (DNA): TGTGCCAGCAGACCCTGGACGGGATATCAGCCCCAGCATTTT.

V and J are TRBV12-3 or TRBV12-4 and TRBJ2-5, with 7 nucleotides matching TRBD2. Unmatched junction bases numbered 4, after V lost 2 bases and J lost 1 base. CDR3 length: 15 amino acids. The CDR3 protein is CASSLFGGIQETQYF. Written as DNA, the CDR3 is TGTGCCAGCAGTTTATTCGGGGGGATCCAAGAGACCCAGTACTTC.

The chain combines TRBV7-9 with TRBJ2-7; D may correspond to TRBD1 or TRBD2 (5 bases each). The CDR3 loop spans 15 amino acids. The V and J ends lost 2 bases and 0 bases respectively, with 11 bases between them. Germline V gene data show CDR1 as SEHNR and CDR2 as FQNEAQ (reference sequence). The CDR3 loop is CASSLWAGSSYEQYF. CDR3 nucleotides: TGTGCCAGCAGCTTATGGGCAGGGAGCTCCTACGAGCAGTACTTC.